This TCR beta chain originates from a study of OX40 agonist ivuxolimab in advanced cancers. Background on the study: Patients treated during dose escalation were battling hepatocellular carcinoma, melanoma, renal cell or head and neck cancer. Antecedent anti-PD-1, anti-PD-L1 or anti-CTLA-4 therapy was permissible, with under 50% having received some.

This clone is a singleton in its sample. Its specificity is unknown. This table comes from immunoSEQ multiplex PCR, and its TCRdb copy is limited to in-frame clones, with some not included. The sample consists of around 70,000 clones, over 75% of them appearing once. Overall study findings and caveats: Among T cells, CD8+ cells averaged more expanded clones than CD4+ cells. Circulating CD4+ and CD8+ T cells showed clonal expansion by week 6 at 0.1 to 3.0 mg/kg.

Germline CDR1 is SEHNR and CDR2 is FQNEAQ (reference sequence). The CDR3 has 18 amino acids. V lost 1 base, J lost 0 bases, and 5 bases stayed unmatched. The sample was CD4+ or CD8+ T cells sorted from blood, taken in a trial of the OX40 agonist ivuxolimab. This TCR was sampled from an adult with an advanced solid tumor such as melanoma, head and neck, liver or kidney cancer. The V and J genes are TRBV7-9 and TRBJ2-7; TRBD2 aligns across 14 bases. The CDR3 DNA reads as TGTGCCAGCAGCTTAGGAATCGGGACTAGCGGGAGCTCCTACGAGCAGTACTTC. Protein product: CASSLGIGTSGSSYEQYF.